One and the same sample provided the 22 T cell receptor beta chains below, sequenced in a study of T cells after yellow fever vaccination. TCRdb passed the 5' RACE reads through MiXCR, listing each CDR3 protein once. Of approximately 550,000 distinct CDR3 sequences listed, 15% to 20% are singletons. Source: PBMCs, taken 15 days after the yellow fever booster vaccination. These receptors were obtained from a man between 25 and 39 years old who received the YFV17D yellow fever vaccine.

The CDR3 reads CASSQDAVERGYNEQFF. The CDR3 nucleotides are TGTGCCAGCAGCCAAGATGCAGTCGAGCGGGGATACAATGAGCAGTTCTTC. The V gene is TRBV4-2, the J gene TRBJ2-1; TRBD2 agrees at 7 bases. Per germline, CDR1 LGHNA and CDR2 YNFKEQ. V shed 0 bases and J 4 bases; nucleotides not matched to a gene: 9. The CDR3 is 17 residues long.

The chain joins TRBV20-1 to TRBJ2-1, with 7 bases identical to TRBD2. The germline V gene encodes CDR1 DFQATT and CDR2 SNEGSKA (reference sequence). The CDR3 sequence is 14 residues long. The ends lost 0 bases at V and 10 bases at J; junction bases unmatched: 9. The CDR3: CSARDPAGIMEQFF. CDR3 nucleotides: TGCAGTGCTAGAGATCCAGCGGGAATTATGGAGCAGTTCTTC.

The chain employs TRBV2 and TRBJ2-1; D gene ambiguous. The V end was cut by 4 bases, the J end by 8 bases, with 15 bases between. The CDR3 runs to 14 residues. Germline loops: CDR1 SNHLY, CDR2 FYNNEI. The CDR3 reads CASSVHGGFYEQFF. The DNA for the CDR3 is TGTGCCAGCAGTGTCCATGGTGGGTTCTATGAGCAGTTCTTC.

The CDR3 coding sequence is TGTGCCTGGAGTAAGGGTATCACTTTCGACGAGCAGTACTTC. This translates into CAWSKGITFDEQYF. J is TRBJ2-7 and V is TRBV30; D is undetermined. This CDR3 contains 14 residues. V was clipped by 2 bases and J by 5 bases, with 16 bases between them. Germline V gives CDR1 GTSNPN, CDR2 SVGIG (reference sequence).

The rearrangement uses TRBV6-5 and TRBJ2-5, with 7 nucleotides matching TRBD1. Trimming took 2 bases from V and 1 from J; bases not matched to a gene: 4. The CDR3 consists of 15 residues. Looked up from germline, CDR1 is MNHEY and CDR2 is SVGAGI. DNA for the CDR3: TGTGCCAGCAGTTACGGGACAGCTACCCAAGAGACCCAGTACTTC. Protein: CASSYGTATQETQYF.

The gene calls are TRBV12-3 or TRBV12-4 and TRBJ1-1; TRBD1 matches 7 bases. V shed 6 bases and J 1 base; nucleotides not matched to a gene: 11. The CDR3 is made up of 16 amino acids. CDR3 DNA sequence: TGTGCCAGCAGCAAAGGGGGCGGGGTTTCGAACACTGAAGCTTTCTTT. This translates into CASSKGGGVSNTEAFF.

The chain carries TRBV20-1 and TRBJ2-7; TRBD1 might be the D (5 bases). The length of the CDR3 is 12 residues. Trimming removed 2 bases from V and 6 bases from J, with 11 bases in between. Germline V CDR1 and CDR2: DFQATT, SNEGSKA (reference sequence). The CDR3 loop is CSARQGTGEQYF. The CDR3 nucleotides are TGCAGTGCTAGACAGGGAACCGGCGAGCAGTACTTC.

This clonotype has a handful of counts. This chain connects TRBV7-2 to TRBJ2-1; 7 bases align to TRBD2. Per germline, CDR1 SGHTA and CDR2 FQGNSA. This CDR3 is built from 13 residues. With V trimmed by 4 bases and J by 7 bases, 4 bases remained unmatched. The CDR3 loop reads CASSSGTTNEQFF. Here the CDR3 DNA reads TGTGCCAGCAGCTCCGGGACTACGAATGAGCAGTTCTTC.

V is TRBV30 and J is TRBJ1-1; possible D gene TRBD1, 6 bases. Trimming removed 0 bases from V and 7 bases from J, with 9 bases in between. Germline V CDR1 and CDR2: GTSNPN, SVGIG (reference sequence). The CDR3 contains 12 residues. CDR3: CAWSVEGVEAFF. The CDR3 bases are TGTGCCTGGAGTGTAGAGGGGGTTGAAGCTTTCTTT.

This clonotype showed up just a few times. The chain has TRBV4-3 and TRBJ2-3, with D possibly being TRBD2 (5 bases). CDR3 length equals 15 residues. V was shortened by 0 bases and J by 2 bases, with 9 bases between the two germline ends. The V gene's germline CDR1 is LGHNA and CDR2 YSLEER. CDR3 DNA sequence: TGCGCCAGCAGCCAAGAATTCGGGAACACAGATACGCAGTATTTT. It encodes CASSQEFGNTDTQYF.

The chain has TRBV4-3 and TRBJ2-2; D ambiguous. With 4 bases removed from V and 10 bases from J, the gap between germline ends came to 13 bases. The CDR3 spans 13 residues. CDR1 LGHNA and CDR2 YSLEER come from the germline V gene. In DNA form, the CDR3 reads TGCGCCAGCAGCCCTATAGGCGGAGAGGAGCTGTTTTTT. This encodes CASSPIGGEELFF.

This clonotype came up a few times. This chain links TRBV12-3 or TRBV12-4 with TRBJ2-5; D is uncertain. The CDR3 sequence is 16 residues long. Trimming removed 1 base at V and 3 bases at J, with 15 bases between. Here the CDR3 DNA reads TGTGCCAGCAGTTTAGAATCGGCGCTGTACAAAGAGACCCAGTACTTC. Protein: CASSLESALYKETQYF.

CDR3 protein: CASSLGTSGGQETQYF. The CDR3 DNA reads TGTGCCAGCAGCCTGGGGACTAGCGGAGGCCAAGAGACCCAGTACTTC. The chain recombines TRBV11-3 with TRBJ2-5; TRBD2 matches 11 bases. CDR3 length: 16 residues. Germline V gene sequence: CDR1 SGHNT, CDR2 YENEEA. The J segment lost 1 base and the V segment lost 5 bases, leaving 6 bases of the junction unmatched.

The chain uses TRBV5-6 and TRBJ2-1; a possible D gene is TRBD1 (5 bases). This CDR3 has 13 residues. V was shortened by 3 bases and J by 6 bases, with 10 bases between the two germline ends. Germline CDR1 SGHDT, CDR2 YYEEEE. For the CDR3, the DNA is TGTGCCAGCAGCTATTTAGGGGTCAATGAGCAGTTCTTC. As protein: CASSYLGVNEQFF.

The V gene is TRBV24-1, the J gene TRBJ2-7; D possibly matches TRBD1 or TRBD2 (5 bases each). Germline CDR1 is KGHDR and CDR2 is SFDVKD. Trimming shortened V by 3 bases and J by 5 bases, and 16 bases separated the two germline ends. This CDR3 is built from 15 residues. The CDR3 loop reads CATSDPGFGGNEQYF. CDR3 DNA: TGTGCCACCAGTGATCCCGGGTTTGGGGGAAACGAGCAGTACTTC.

The chain carries TRBV5-4 and TRBJ2-2; 7 bases fit TRBD2. Trimming took 5 bases from V and 1 from J; bases not matched to a gene: 5. The CDR3 extends over 15 amino acids. Looked up from germline, CDR1 is SGHNT and CDR2 is YYREEE (reference sequence). CDR3 bases: TGTGCCAGCAGAAGTCTAGCGGAGAACACCGGGGAGCTGTTTTTT. Its protein is CASRSLAENTGELFF.

This clonotype turned up a few times. The chain is built from TRBV10-3 and TRBJ1-2; 7 positions agree with TRBD1. Germline V gene lookup returns CDR1 ENHRY and CDR2 SYGVKD. The CDR3 is 13 amino acids. J gave up 3 bases and V 5 bases, and 3 bases lay outside the gene matches. In nucleotides, the CDR3 is TGTGCCATCAGTCGGGACAGCCACTATGGCTACACCTTC. It yields the protein CAISRDSHYGYTF.

The rearrangement joins TRBV5-1 to TRBJ2-2; a weak D match, TRBD2 (5 bases). In germline, CDR1 is SGHRS, CDR2 YFSETQ. This CDR3 comprises 14 residues. V lost 7 bases and J 7 bases, leaving 17 bases between the germline ends. DNA for the CDR3: TGCGCCAGCTCCGTTGCCACTAGTATCGGGGAGCTGTTTTTT. Its protein product is CASSVATSIGELFF.

This clonotype has ten or more counts. The gene calls are TRBV3-1 and TRBJ1-1; weak D call: TRBD1 (5 bases). Deletions cut 4 bases from V and 3 bases from J, with 9 bases between. Germline V gene sequence: CDR1 LGHDT, CDR2 YNNKEL (reference sequence). The length of the CDR3 is 13 residues. In nucleotides, the CDR3 is TGTGCCAGCAGCCGAATAGGGGACACTGAAGCTTTCTTT. This sequence encodes CASSRIGDTEAFF. Looking up the rest from reference TRBV3-1 and TRBJ1-1 gives the full variable domain: DTAVSQTPKYLVTQMGNDKSIKCEQNLGHDTMYWYKQDSKKFLKIMFSYNNKELIINETVPNRFSPKSPDKAHLNLHINSLELGDSAVYFCASSRIGDTEAFFGQGTRLTVV.

This clonotype was recorded a few times. The V and J genes are TRBV20-1 and TRBJ2-3, with a weak D call TRBD2 (6 bases). The CDR3 extends over 13 amino acids. V lost 2 bases to trimming and J lost 5 bases, with 11 bases between them. Germline assignment: CDR1 DFQATT and CDR2 SNEGSKA (reference sequence). This CDR3 is CSARPRLVDTQYF. The CDR3 nucleotides read TGCAGTGCTAGACCCAGACTAGTAGATACGCAGTATTTT.

This clonotype came up once. This may arise from a read error, as a much more abundant clone is one base away. This rearrangement joins TRBV14 to TRBJ2-3; D is unresolved. The CDR3 runs to 11 residues. Germline CDR1 and CDR2: SGHDN and FVKESK. The V end was cut by 3 bases, the J end by 5 bases, with 3 bases between. The CDR3 DNA reads TGTGCCAGCAGCCACAAAGATACGCAGTATTTT. As protein: CASSHKDTQYF.

This clonotype was counted only a few times. V is TRBV20-1 and J is TRBJ2-7; 11 bases agree with TRBD2. The CDR3 runs to 14 residues. The junction had 4 bases not matched to a gene; V was cut back by 6 bases and J by 0 bases. CDR1 and CDR2 (germline): DFQATT, SNEGSKA (reference sequence). The DNA for the CDR3 is TGCAGTGCCATCGGGACTAGCGGCTCCTACGAGCAGTACTTC. This gives the protein CSAIGTSGSYEQYF.